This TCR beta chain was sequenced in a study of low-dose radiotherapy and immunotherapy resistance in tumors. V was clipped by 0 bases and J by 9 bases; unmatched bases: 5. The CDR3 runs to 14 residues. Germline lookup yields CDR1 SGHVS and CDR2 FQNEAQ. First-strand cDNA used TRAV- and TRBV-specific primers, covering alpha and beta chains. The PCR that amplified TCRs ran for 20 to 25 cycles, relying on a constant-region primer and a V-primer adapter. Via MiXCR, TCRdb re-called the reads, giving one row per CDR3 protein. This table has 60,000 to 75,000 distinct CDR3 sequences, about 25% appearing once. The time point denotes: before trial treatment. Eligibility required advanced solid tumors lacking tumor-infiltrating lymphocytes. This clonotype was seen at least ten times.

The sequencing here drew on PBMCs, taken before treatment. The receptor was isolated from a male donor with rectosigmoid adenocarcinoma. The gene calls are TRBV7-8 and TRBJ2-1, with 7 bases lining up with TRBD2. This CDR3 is CASSLAPSGSEQFF. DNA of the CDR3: TGTGCCAGCAGCTTAGCGCCTAGCGGTAGTGAGCAGTTCTTC.